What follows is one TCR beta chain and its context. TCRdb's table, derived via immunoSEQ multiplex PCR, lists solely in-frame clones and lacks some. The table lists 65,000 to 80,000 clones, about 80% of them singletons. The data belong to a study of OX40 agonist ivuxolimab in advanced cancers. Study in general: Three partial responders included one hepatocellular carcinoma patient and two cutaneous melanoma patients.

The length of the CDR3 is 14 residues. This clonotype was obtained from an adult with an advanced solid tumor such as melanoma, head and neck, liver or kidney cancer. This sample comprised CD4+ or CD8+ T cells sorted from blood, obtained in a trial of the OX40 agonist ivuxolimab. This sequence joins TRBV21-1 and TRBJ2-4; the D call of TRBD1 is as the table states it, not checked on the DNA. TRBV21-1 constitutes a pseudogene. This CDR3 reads CASSLRGAKNIQYF. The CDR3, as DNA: TGTGCCAGCAGCCTCAGGGGAGCCAAAAACATTCAGTACTTC.